These 16 T cell receptor beta chains were sequenced from one sample in a study of blood T cell repertoires in COVID-19. The table came from immunoSEQ multiplex PCR; TCRdb's copy has only in-frame clones and leaves some out. This sample carries over 85,000 clones, about 79% of them seen once, and the ten largest clones take roughly 25%. Material for sequencing was peripheral blood. These receptors all stem from a man in his 60s with acute or convalescent COVID-19.

This rearrangement joins TRBV4-1 to TRBJ2-2, with TRBD1 identical over 8 bases. Looked up from germline, CDR1 is MGHRA and CDR2 is YSYEKL. Trimming at V came to 0 bases and at J to 4 bases, leaving 7 bases not matched to a gene. The CDR3 runs 17 residues. CDR3 nucleotides: TGCGCCAGCAGCCAAGAGCCCAGGGGGCCGAGCACCGGGGAGCTGTTTTTT. Encoded protein: CASSQEPRGPSTGELFF.

The chain employs TRBV6-5 and TRBJ2-5; maybe TRBD2 (5 bases). Germline V gene data show CDR1 as MNHEY and CDR2 as SVGAGI. The length of the CDR3 is 14 residues. V was trimmed by 7 bases and J by 2 bases, leaving 14 bases between them. CDR3 sequence: CASIPGLTQETQYF. CDR3 bases: TGTGCCAGCATCCCCGGACTGACACAAGAGACCCAGTACTTC.

V usage is TRBV28 and J usage is TRBJ2-7, with 9 bases that match TRBD1. This CDR3 contains 15 residues. V was clipped by 6 bases and J by 3 bases; unmatched bases: 9. CDR1 is MDHEN and CDR2 is SYDVKM in the germline V gene. The CDR3 DNA follows: TGTGCCAGCAGCCAAGGGGGGACAGGGATCTACGAGCAGTACGTC. It encodes CASSQGGTGIYEQYV.

J is TRBJ1-3 and V is TRBV5-6; possible D gene TRBD1, 5 bases. Trimming shortened V by 4 bases and J by 1 base, and 15 bases separated the two germline ends. The length of the CDR3 is 16 residues. CDR1 and CDR2 from the germline V gene are SGHDT and YYEEEE. The CDR3 sequence: CASSLNVGGSGNTIYF. In DNA form, the CDR3 reads TGTGCCAGCAGCCTAAACGTCGGGGGTTCTGGAAACACCATATATTTT.

The rearrangement uses TRBV28 and TRBJ1-2, with 9 bases aligning to TRBD1. V shed 4 bases and J 4 bases; nucleotides not matched to a gene: 13. Germline loops: CDR1 MDHEN, CDR2 SYDVKM. CDR3 length: 17 residues. The CDR3 sequence is CASSSFGTGLWGYGYTF. CDR3 bases: TGTGCCAGCAGTTCCTTCGGGACAGGGTTGTGGGGCTATGGCTACACCTTC.

The rearrangement uses TRBV28 and TRBJ1-3, with 10 bases that match TRBD1. The CDR3 contains 18 residues. Trimming took 5 bases from V and 2 from J; bases not matched to a gene: 12. Germline CDR1 is MDHEN and CDR2 is SYDVKM. The CDR3 region is CASSLGPGQGTAGNTIYF. DNA of the CDR3: TGTGCCAGCAGTCTCGGACCGGGACAGGGGACAGCTGGAAACACCATATATTTT.

This clone has a single count. The rearrangement joins TRBV7-2 to TRBJ1-2; perhaps TRBD1 as D (6 bases). The CDR3 has 13 amino acids. Between the trimmed V and J ends, which lost 3 bases and 3 bases, there was a span of 8 bases. The V gene's germline CDR1 is SGHTA and CDR2 FQGNSA. The chain's CDR3 is CASSLNRDYGYTF. The CDR3 DNA reads as TGTGCCAGCAGCTTGAACAGGGACTATGGCTACACCTTC. The variable domain in full, with the rest retrieved from reference TRBV7-2 and TRBJ1-2, is GAGVSQSPSNKVTEKGKDVELRCDPISGHTALYWYRQSLGQGLEFLIYFQGNSAPDKSGLPSDRFSAERTGGSVSTLTIQRTQQEDSAVYLCASSLNRDYGYTFGSGTRLTVV.

This chain links TRBV5-6 with TRBJ2-7; possible D gene TRBD1, 5 bases. The CDR3 is 12 amino acids. Per the germline V gene, CDR1 is SGHDT and CDR2 is YYEEEE. V was clipped by 0 bases and J by 5 bases, with 6 bases between them. CDR3 DNA: TGTGCCAGCAGCTTGGTAGGGGACGAGCAGTACTTC. This codes for CASSLVGDEQYF.

The chain uses TRBV7-2 and TRBJ1-2; TRBD1 aligns across 9 bases. Germline V gene data show CDR1 as SGHTA and CDR2 as FQGNSA. The trim removed 6 bases at V and 7 bases at J, leaving 6 bases unmatched. The CDR3 runs to 13 residues. The CDR3 sequence: CASRSTGGSGYTF. The CDR3 region has the DNA TGTGCCAGCAGATCTACAGGGGGCAGTGGCTACACCTTC. The variable domain in full, with the rest retrieved from reference TRBV7-2 and TRBJ1-2, is GAGVSQSPSNKVTEKGKDVELRCDPISGHTALYWYRQSLGQGLEFLIYFQGNSAPDKSGLPSDRFSAERTGGSVSTLTIQRTQQEDSAVYLCASRSTGGSGYTFGSGTRLTVV.

V usage is TRBV7-2 and J usage is TRBJ1-2; weak D call: TRBD1 (5 bases). V dropped 5 bases and J dropped 5 bases, with 21 bases sitting between them. Germline V gene sequence: CDR1 SGHTA, CDR2 FQGNSA. This CDR3 spans 16 amino acids. The DNA for the CDR3 is TGTGCCAGCAGCCATTTAGGAGGCGGGGGGGGATATGGCTACACCTTC. This encodes CASSHLGGGGGYGYTF.

The gene calls are TRBV6-5 and TRBJ1-5, with 11 bases matching TRBD1. Germline CDR1 MNHEY, CDR2 SVGAGI. V lost 6 bases to trimming and J lost 5 bases; unmatched junction nucleotides: 6. The CDR3 contains 15 residues. The CDR3 loop reads CASRDRGRGHQPQHF. As DNA, the CDR3 is TGTGCCAGCAGGGACAGGGGGCGAGGACATCAGCCCCAGCATTTT.

The V gene is TRBV28, the J gene TRBJ1-5; 9 nucleotides line up with TRBD1. This CDR3 has 15 amino acids. Germline CDR1 is MDHEN and CDR2 is SYDVKM. The J segment lost 5 bases and the V segment lost 3 bases, leaving 5 bases of the junction unmatched. The CDR3 region is CASSLAGQGHQPQHF. For the CDR3, the DNA is TGTGCCAGCAGTTTGGCGGGACAGGGACATCAGCCCCAGCATTTT.

This rearrangement joins TRBV5-1 to TRBJ2-3; D is possibly TRBD1 (6 bases). V lost 0 bases to trimming and J lost 0 bases, with 14 bases between them. This CDR3 is 17 amino acids long. Looked up from germline, CDR1 is SGHRS and CDR2 is YFSETQ. DNA for the CDR3: TGCGCCAGCAGCTTGGTTGCAGGGGCGACTAGCACAGATACGCAGTATTTT. As protein: CASSLVAGATSTDTQYF.

J is TRBJ1-2 and V is TRBV6-1; TRBD1 matches 7 bases. Trimming at V came to 1 base and at J to 4 bases, leaving 15 bases not matched to a gene. This CDR3 region has 18 residues. Germline CDR1 and CDR2: MNHNS and SASEGT. The DNA for the CDR3 is TGTGCCAGCAGTGAAGGCTTACGGACTATGACAGGGTCCTATGGCTACACCTTC. Protein: CASSEGLRTMTGSYGYTF.

The chain combines TRBV2 with TRBJ2-3, with a weak D call TRBD1 (6 bases). CDR3 length: 13 amino acids. V shed 4 bases and J shed 1 base, with 6 bases lying between them. Germline lookup yields CDR1 SNHLY and CDR2 FYNNEI. The chain's CDR3 is CASSGQGTDTQYF. The CDR3 region has the DNA TGTGCCAGCAGTGGACAGGGCACAGATACGCAGTATTTT.

The genes are TRBV5-1 and TRBJ2-7; 7 bases agree with TRBD2. Germline V gene sequence: CDR1 SGHRS, CDR2 YFSETQ. This CDR3 has 13 amino acids. V lost 0 bases, J lost 6 bases, and 3 bases stayed unmatched. This CDR3 reads CASSLVWGGEQYF. CDR3 nucleotide sequence: TGCGCCAGCAGCTTGGTATGGGGGGGCGAGCAGTACTTC.